This T cell receptor (beta chain) was sequenced during a study of blood T cell repertoires in COVID-19. Method: immunoSEQ multiplex PCR; TCRdb's copy keeps in-frame clones and lacks some. In the table there are approximately 190,000 clones, 80% to 90% of which are singletons. The CDR3 is 13 amino acids. Per the germline V gene, CDR1 is SGHTA and CDR2 is FQGNSA. V was pared by 3 bases and J by 10 bases, with 13 bases between. This sequence was found in a man aged 25 to 40 with active or convalescent COVID-19. The chain employs TRBV7-2 and TRBJ2-1; D is unclear. Source material: peripheral blood. CDR3 residues: CASSFGRSREQFF. The CDR3 bases are TGTGCCAGCAGCTTCGGTAGATCACGGGAGCAGTTCTTC.